Each of the 28 T cell receptor beta chains below was sequenced from the same sample in a study of regulatory T cells. The primer mix had 52 TRBV and 13 TRBJ primers. Clones were read by immunoSEQ multiplex PCR, and TCRdb kept only the in-frame ones, dropping some. Of about 20,000 clones in the sample, 90% to 95% were seen once. Source material: CD8+ T cells sorted from blood. The receptors stem from a child aged 2-9 years with CD3G deficiency.

The V gene is TRBV7-8, the J gene TRBJ2-7; D is ambiguous. The CDR3 runs 11 residues. Germline V gene lookup returns CDR1 SGHVS and CDR2 FQNEAQ. Trimming took off 1 base at V and 7 bases at J, with 5 bases between the two ends. CDR3 DNA sequence: TGTGCCAGCAGCTTAGAGGCAGAGCAGTACTTC. Translation: CASSLEAEQYF.

This chain joins TRBV19 and TRBJ1-2; TRBD1 is a possible D gene (6 bases). V was trimmed by 6 bases and J by 6 bases, leaving 14 bases between them. CDR3 length: 13 residues. CDR1 and CDR2 (germline): LNHDA, SQIVND (reference sequence). Here the CDR3 reads CASSLQGGNGYTF. DNA of the CDR3: TGTGCCAGTAGCCTACAGGGAGGGAATGGCTACACCTTC.

This clone was seen just once. This chain links TRBV5-1 with TRBJ2-7; 10 positions match TRBD2. CDR1 is SGHRS, CDR2 YFSETQ, per germline. V dropped 4 bases and J dropped 1; count of bases not matched to a gene: 5. This CDR3 contains 15 residues. Here the CDR3 reads CASSPGTSASYEQYF. The CDR3 DNA reads TGCGCCAGCAGCCCCGGGACTAGCGCTTCCTACGAGCAGTACTTC. Filled out from reference TRBV5-1 and TRBJ2-7, the complete variable domain reads KAGVTQTPRYLIKTRGQQVTLSCSPISGHRSVSWYQQTPGQGLQFLFEYFSETQRNKGNFPGRFSGRQFSNSRSEMNVSTLELGDSALYLCASSPGTSASYEQYFGPGTRLTVT.

The rearrangement links TRBV11-2 to TRBJ2-7, with 9 bases aligning to TRBD2. Trimming took 1 base from V and 4 from J; bases not matched to a gene: 2. Germline V gives CDR1 SGHAT, CDR2 FQNNGV. CDR3 size: 14 residues. CDR3 sequence reads: CASSLGTSVYEQYF. For the CDR3, the DNA is TGTGCCAGCAGCTTAGGGACTAGCGTTTACGAGCAGTACTTC. Looking up the rest from reference TRBV11-2 and TRBJ2-7 gives the full variable domain: EAGVAQSPRYKIIEKRQSVAFWCNPISGHATLYWYQQILGQGPKLLIQFQNNGVVDDSQLPKDRFSAERLKGVDSTLKIQPAKLEDSAVYLCASSLGTSVYEQYFGPGTRLTVT.

The chain employs TRBV5-1 and TRBJ2-3; D may be TRBD2 (6 bases). The CDR3 spans 15 residues. In germline, CDR1 is SGHRS, CDR2 YFSETQ. Trimming stripped 5 bases from V and 5 bases from J, with 18 bases between. The DNA for the CDR3 is TGCGCCAGCAGTCCAGCCGGGAGAAGACGAGATACGCAGTATTTT. Translation: CASSPAGRRRDTQYF.

J is TRBJ2-7 and V is TRBV27; 7 nucleotides line up with TRBD2. This CDR3 comprises 14 residues. CDR1 is MNHEY and CDR2 is SMNVEV in the germline V gene (reference sequence). Germline trimming cut 5 bases from V and 2 bases from J; bases unmatched to any gene: 6. This chain's CDR3 is CASSPTGGAYEQYF. For the CDR3, the DNA is TGTGCCAGCAGTCCCACGGGGGGTGCCTACGAGCAGTACTTC.

The V gene is TRBV7-8, the J gene TRBJ2-7; a possible D gene is TRBD2 (5 bases). Germline assignment: CDR1 SGHVS and CDR2 FQNEAQ. The germline V and J ends were trimmed by 5 bases and 7 bases, with 9 bases remaining between them. The CDR3 totals 11 residues. The CDR3: CASSTRLEQYF. The CDR3 region has the DNA TGTGCCAGCAGCACCCGACTAGAGCAGTACTTC.

The genes are TRBV29-1 and TRBJ2-7; D is uncertain. Trimming took 3 bases from V and 0 from J, leaving 9 bases between them. CDR1 and CDR2 from the germline V gene are SQVTM and ANQGSEA. The CDR3 length is 13 residues. The CDR3 loop reads CSVEAYSSYEQYF. CDR3 bases: TGCAGCGTTGAGGCCTACTCCTCCTACGAGCAGTACTTC.

The rearrangement uses TRBV27 and TRBJ2-1; 9 positions agree with TRBD1. The CDR3 contains 14 residues. CDR1 is MNHEY and CDR2 is SMNVEV in the germline V gene (reference sequence). V trimming: 6 bases; J trimming: 4 bases; junction bases outside the gene matches: 4. The CDR3 DNA reads as TGTGCCAGCAGGGGACAGGGTAATTACAATGAGCAGTTCTTC. Amino acid sequence: CASRGQGNYNEQFF.

The chain recombines TRBV28 with TRBJ1-5; no firm D call. This CDR3 spans 18 amino acids. Deletions cut 6 bases from V and 0 bases from J, with 21 bases between. Germline loops: CDR1 MDHEN, CDR2 SYDVKM. The CDR3: CASSPAGDPYYSNQPQHF. The CDR3 DNA reads as TGTGCCAGCAGCCCGGCAGGAGATCCATACTATAGCAATCAGCCCCAGCATTTT.

This clone was seen only once. This rearrangement joins TRBV27 to TRBJ2-1; tentative D call: TRBD2 (6 bases). The germline gives CDR1 MNHEY, CDR2 SMNVEV (reference sequence). Between the trimmed V and J ends, which lost 3 bases and 2 bases, there was a span of 8 bases. The CDR3 totals 14 residues. The CDR3 sequence: CASSFGGAYNEQFF. The CDR3 nucleotides are TGTGCCAGCAGTTTCGGCGGGGCCTACAATGAGCAGTTCTTC.

The gene calls are TRBV19 and TRBJ2-1; possible D gene TRBD2, 6 bases. V lost 5 bases, J lost 0 bases, and 14 bases lay in between. In germline, CDR1 is LNHDA, CDR2 SQIVND (reference sequence). The CDR3 consists of 16 residues. CDR3 region: CASSASSESSYNEQFF. In DNA, the CDR3 is TGTGCCAGTAGTGCCTCTAGCGAAAGCTCCTACAATGAGCAGTTCTTC.

J is TRBJ2-7 and V is TRBV7-9; a possible D gene is TRBD1 (5 bases). V was shortened by 8 bases and J by 6 bases, with 11 bases between the two germline ends. The CDR3 has 11 residues. In germline, CDR1 is SEHNR, CDR2 FQNEAQ (reference sequence). CDR3 bases: TGTGCCAGCTCCCGTACAGGCGAGCAGTACTTC. This gives the protein CASSRTGEQYF. The whole variable domain, filled in from reference TRBV7-9 and TRBJ2-7, reads DTGVSQNPRHKITKRGQNVTFRCDPISEHNRLYWYRQTLGQGPEFLTYFQNEAQLEKSRLLSDRFSAERPKGSFSTLEIQRTEQGDSAMYLCASSRTGEQYFGPGTRLTVT.

V gene TRBV13 combines with J gene TRBJ2-3; D assignment may be TRBD1 or TRBD2 (5 bases each). In germline, CDR1 is PRHDT, CDR2 FYEKMQ (reference sequence). The CDR3 runs to 15 residues. V dropped 4 bases and J dropped 2 bases, with 13 bases sitting between them. The chain's CDR3 is CASSSRDGDTDTQYF. CDR3 nucleotide sequence: TGTGCCAGCAGCTCACGGGACGGAGACACAGATACGCAGTATTTT.

The chain uses TRBV28 and TRBJ1-5; TRBD1 is a possible D gene (5 bases). V lost 6 bases to trimming and J lost 0 bases, with 9 bases between them. This CDR3 is built from 14 residues. CDR1 MDHEN and CDR2 SYDVKM come from the germline V gene. The CDR3 protein is CASRGGGSNQPQHF. The CDR3 coding sequence is TGTGCCAGCAGGGGGGGAGGTAGCAATCAGCCCCAGCATTTT.

J is TRBJ2-7 and V is TRBV7-2, with 8 positions matching TRBD1. V lost 6 bases, J lost 3 bases, and 10 bases stayed unmatched. Germline V gives CDR1 SGHTA, CDR2 FQGNSA. This CDR3 region has 15 residues. CDR3 DNA sequence: TGTGCCAGCAGTTTAACCGGACAGGGAAACTACGAGCAGTACTTC. Protein sequence: CASSLTGQGNYEQYF.

The V and J genes are TRBV13 and TRBJ2-7; D remains unclear. The CDR3 extends over 13 amino acids. Germline V gene lookup returns CDR1 PRHDT and CDR2 FYEKMQ (reference sequence). V gave up 0 bases and J gave up 0 bases, with 3 bases separating them. CDR3 loop: CASSLGGSYEQYF. The CDR3 DNA sequence: TGTGCCAGCAGCTTAGGCGGCTCCTACGAGCAGTACTTC.

V gene TRBV28 combines with J gene TRBJ2-6; D unresolved. CDR1 MDHEN and CDR2 SYDVKM come from the germline V gene. The V end lost 5 bases, the J end lost 3 bases, and 5 bases lay between the germline ends. The CDR3 runs 13 residues. CDR3 region: CASSALGANVLTF. The DNA for the CDR3 is TGTGCCAGCAGTGCTCTTGGGGCCAACGTCCTGACTTTC. The full variable domain, its missing parts supplied by reference TRBV28 and TRBJ2-6, is DVKVTQSSRYLVKRTGEKVFLECVQDMDHENMFWYRQDPGLGLRLIYFSYDVKMKEKGDIPEGYSVSREKKERFSLILESASTNQTSMYLCASSALGANVLTFGAGSRLTVL.

The chain combines TRBV5-1 with TRBJ2-7; D gene uncertain. Trimming cost V 0 bases and J 2 bases, with 9 bases left between them. Per germline, CDR1 SGHRS and CDR2 YFSETQ. This CDR3 is built from 14 residues. The CDR3 sequence: CASSLGTDAYEQYF. CDR3 DNA: TGCGCCAGCAGCTTGGGAACAGACGCCTACGAGCAGTACTTC. Variable domain in full (rest from reference TRBV5-1 and TRBJ2-7): KAGVTQTPRYLIKTRGQQVTLSCSPISGHRSVSWYQQTPGQGLQFLFEYFSETQRNKGNFPGRFSGRQFSNSRSEMNVSTLELGDSALYLCASSLGTDAYEQYFGPGTRLTVT.

With regard to this clone: Because the CDR3's place on the DNA is in doubt, the DNA is left out and the CDR3 is given as listed by TCRdb. The rearrangement joins TRBV6-1 to TRBJ1-1; TRBD1 is taken as the D call from the table, unchecked against the DNA. Counting both end residues, the CDR3 totals 11 amino acids. The germline gives CDR1 MNHNS, CDR2 SASEGT. The CDR3 loop is CASILDRKAFF.

This rearrangement joins TRBV28 to TRBJ2-3; D is unclear. This CDR3 has 16 residues. Germline V gene sequence: CDR1 MDHEN, CDR2 SYDVKM. V was cut by 3 bases and J by 0 bases, with 13 bases left in between. The CDR3 reads CASSLGGGPSTDTQYF. The CDR3, as DNA: TGTGCCAGCAGTTTGGGTGGCGGACCTAGCACAGATACGCAGTATTTT.

V usage is TRBV19 and J usage is TRBJ2-1; possibly TRBD2 for D (5 bases). This CDR3 contains 17 residues. Trimming stripped 3 bases from V and 0 bases from J, with 15 bases between. CDR1 is LNHDA and CDR2 is SQIVND in the germline V gene (reference sequence). In DNA form, the CDR3 reads TGTGCCAGTAGTATGCGATCTGAGGAGGTCTCCTACAATGAGCAGTTCTTC. Translation gives CASSMRSEEVSYNEQFF.

V gene TRBV28 combines with J gene TRBJ2-7; D might be TRBD1 (6 bases). Germline V gene lookup returns CDR1 MDHEN and CDR2 SYDVKM. This CDR3 has 15 residues. Trimming removed 5 bases from V and 3 bases from J, with 17 bases in between. In DNA, the CDR3 is TGTGCCAGCAGTCCTGGGGCAGGGGAAGGCTACGAGCAGTACTTC. Its protein product is CASSPGAGEGYEQYF.

The gene calls are TRBV11-2 and TRBJ2-7; 9 nucleotides match TRBD1. CDR3 size: 15 residues. Trimming at V came to 1 base and at J to 3 bases, leaving 4 bases not matched to a gene. The germline gives CDR1 SGHAT, CDR2 FQNNGV. The CDR3 here is CASSLGTGGYYEQYF. The CDR3 region has the DNA TGTGCCAGCAGCTTAGGAACAGGGGGCTACTACGAGCAGTACTTC.

The chain uses TRBV28 and TRBJ1-5; 7 bases are a match to TRBD1. This CDR3 spans 21 amino acids. J lost 0 bases, V lost 3 bases, and 20 bases had no gene match. CDR1 is MDHEN and CDR2 is SYDVKM in the germline V gene. CDR3 DNA: TGTGCCAGCAGTTTCCACTTCGGACAGGAGGGGGGCCTTTATAGCAATCAGCCCCAGCATTTT. Its protein is CASSFHFGQEGGLYSNQPQHF.

CDR3 sequence (DNA): TGTGCCAGCGGGAAGGATGGATACGAGCAGTACTTC. Translating gives CASGKDGYEQYF. This sequence joins TRBV28 and TRBJ2-7; D not resolved. The CDR3 sequence is 12 residues long. Per the germline V gene, CDR1 is MDHEN and CDR2 is SYDVKM. Between the trimmed V and J ends, which lost 8 bases and 4 bases, there was a span of 12 bases.

The rearrangement links TRBV4-1 to TRBJ2-7, with 11 bases lining up with TRBD2. CDR3 size: 15 residues. Germline V gene lookup returns CDR1 MGHRA and CDR2 YSYEKL. Trimming at V came to 4 bases and at J to 4 bases, leaving 6 bases not matched to a gene. The CDR3 is CASSLLASGGYEQYF. DNA for the CDR3: TGCGCCAGCAGCCTCCTAGCTAGCGGGGGGTACGAGCAGTACTTC.

This clone was recorded once. The V gene is TRBV28, the J gene TRBJ2-3; TRBD2 is a possible D gene (6 bases). V lost 3 bases and J 0 bases, leaving 10 bases between the germline ends. The length of the CDR3 is 15 residues. Germline CDR1 reads MDHEN; CDR2 reads SYDVKM. The CDR3 bases are TGTGCCAGCAGTTTTGGAGGGGTTAGCACAGATACGCAGTATTTT. Protein: CASSFGGVSTDTQYF.